The clone carrying this T cell receptor beta chain has a count of ten or more. This entry comes from a study of shared clonotypes between healthy human individuals. Measured with immunoSEQ multiplex PCR; TCRdb has only the in-frame clones, and not every one. The table records over a million clones, around 78% of them present only once. This TCR came from a man between 18 and 35 years old in good health. Some clones in this sample may be carry-over from other donors' samples. Sequencing was carried out using memory CD4+ T cells from PBMCs. Subset in this sample: CD45RA-negative fraction.

The CDR3 nucleotides read TGTGCCAGCAGCCCGTATGGGGGGAGGTTTCCCCAGCATTTT. This gives the protein CASSPYGGRFPQHF. The chain combines TRBV11-2 with TRBJ1-5, with D perhaps TRBD1 (5 bases). V was cut by 5 bases and J by 10 bases, with 18 bases left in between. CDR1 is SGHAT, CDR2 FQNNGV, per germline. This CDR3 has 14 residues.